This is a list of T cell receptor beta chains from one sample in a study of control samples from healthy donors and cancer patients. Measured with immunoSEQ multiplex PCR; TCRdb has only the in-frame clones, and not every one. Of 120,000 to 150,000 clones in the sample, approximately 91% were seen once. Material for sequencing was blood. Receptor source: a woman younger than 45 in good health. The conserved cysteine and the conserved F or W are not part of the CDR3 here. Clone size, where shown, is once, few, many, or a class for clones that have expanded.

cdr3_aa	cdr3_length	clone_size	v_call	j_call
ASSLARLGGEQF	12	-	TRBV11-2	TRBJ2-1
ARDRGPEEAPQGLNEKLF	18	-	TRBV5-1	TRBJ1-4
ASRERPSYNEQF	12	-	TRBV21-1	TRBJ2-1
ASKWGGYEF	9	-	TRBV6-5	TRBJ2-1
SASRAGGGKTDTQY	14	-	TRBV20-1	TRBJ2-3
ASRTLNTEAF	10	-	TRBV3-1/TRBV3-2	TRBJ1-1
ASSQGGNSNQPQH	13	-	TRBV3-1/TRBV3-2	TRBJ1-5
ASSNTGRKGEKLF	13	-	TRBV18	TRBJ1-4
ASSYRSGSYNEQF	13	-	TRBV6-5	TRBJ2-1
AWSADRGSLRGYT	13	-	TRBV30	TRBJ1-2
ASTLAGNNSPLH	12	-	TRBV28	TRBJ1-6
ASSEWQYEQY	10	-	TRBV2	TRBJ2-7
ASSPGTGRGETQY	13	-	TRBV7-9	TRBJ2-5
AAAVDQPQH	9	-	TRBV27	TRBJ1-5
ASSLGNQPQH	10	-	TRBV19	TRBJ1-5
ASSVGLAGAPGYEQY	15	once	TRBV9	TRBJ2-7
ASSLAWQNTEAF	12	-	TRBV5-1	TRBJ1-1
ASSVGQSSYNEQF	13	-	TRBV7-8	TRBJ2-1
ASSHYANGYT	10	-	TRBV19	TRBJ1-2
ASSIQGTGNTQY	12	-	TRBV5-1	TRBJ2-3
ASSAPDSPEQY	11	-	TRBV7-9	TRBJ2-7
ASSLRLAGITDTQY	14	-	TRBV5-6	TRBJ2-3
AWSFTRGSDTQY	12	-	TRBV30	TRBJ2-3
ASSFQFTGYEQF	12	-	TRBV7-2	TRBJ2-1
ASSPPTGPGELF	12	-	TRBV11-2	TRBJ2-2
ASSSGTGGASYEQY	14	-	TRBV5-1	TRBJ2-7
AINRQDNTGELF	12	-	TRBV10-3	TRBJ2-2
ASSLGGWGGSNQPQH	15	-	TRBV11-2	TRBJ1-5
ASSRRQGNTEAF	12	-	TRBV5-1	TRBJ1-1
ASSRGTAHNEKLF	13	-	TRBV9	TRBJ1-4
ASSQDYFSSYEQY	13	-	TRBV4-2	TRBJ2-7
ASSRPGEEEQY	11	once	TRBV7-2	TRBJ2-7
ASSGRGGGEGYGYT	14	-	TRBV25-1	TRBJ1-2
ASSPTGDNSPLH	12	-	TRBV13	TRBJ1-6
ASSQGRNTGELF	12	-	TRBV4-2	TRBJ2-2
ASRSGGLGEKLF	12	-	TRBV19	TRBJ1-4
ATSRASYYEQY	11	-	TRBV15	TRBJ2-7
ASSDVVSVAGDLEQF	15	-	TRBV27	TRBJ2-1
ASRGRAEQY	9	-	TRBV7-2	TRBJ2-7
ASSSHPGQGDEQY	13	-	TRBV7-6	TRBJ2-7
ASSLVQGATPLH	12	-	TRBV5-5	TRBJ1-6
ASSPQGEYYGYT	12	-	TRBV19	TRBJ1-2